This entry features one TCR beta chain sequence. Its antigen remains unidentified. This record comes from a study of CXCR3-negative and CXCR3-positive naive CD8 T cells. Study findings and constraints: Naive cells, whether CXCR3-negative or CXCR3-positive, had similar TRBV-TRBJ usage, while memory cells differed. Hydrophobicity of TRB CDR3s was greater in CXCR3-positive naive cells than in CXCR3-negative naive cells.

Carrying UMI labels, the TRB cDNA libraries were prepared through 5' RACE. TCRdb reprocessed the 5' RACE reads, with one entry per CDR3 protein and no DNA. The sample holds some 45,000 distinct CDR3 sequences. From germline, CDR1 is SNHLY and CDR2 FYNNEI. There are 14 residues in the CDR3. V gene TRBV2 combines with J gene TRBJ1-1; with no DNA, the TCRdb D assignment of TRBD1 cannot be verified. This TCR came from a human donor in good health. Some clones in this sample may be carry-over from other donors' samples. Sequencing was done on a sample of naive CXCR3- CD8+ T cells from blood. Subset: CD45RO-CCR7+CD27+CD95- naive CD8+ T cells lacking CXCR3 (TNR3-). The CDR3 sequence is CASSIYTGDTEAFF.